The entry that follows covers one T cell receptor (beta chain) sequence. The antigen is undetermined. Those with hyperthyroidism were 18 to 65 years old, newly diagnosed, and ill for under 2 months. Together with thyroid ultrasound, orbital computed tomography, serum thyroxine and TRAb, clinical symptoms were used for diagnoses. Each 10 ml fresh peripheral blood draw supplied the PBMCs. The data were obtained in a study of T cells in Graves' hyperthyroidism and ophthalmopathy. Findings and caveats of the study: Ophthalmopathy, as predicted by the model, came a median approximately 6.5 months after the prediction.

The investigators amplified TCR beta CDR3 regions from RNA transcripts. TCR CDR3 regions were first amplified by RT-PCR with HTBI primers. TCRdb ran MiXCR on the multiplex PCR reads and lists one entry per CDR3 protein. Here the sample spans about 350,000 distinct CDR3 sequences, approximately 15% being singletons. This clonotype originated in a woman under 40 with Graves' hyperthyroidism. The sample consisted of blood.

DNA of the CDR3: TGCGCCAGCAGCCCGAGGGGCCTAAGCTCCTACAATGAGCAGTTCTTC. This codes for CASSPRGLSSYNEQFF. The chain couples TRBV4-3 to TRBJ2-1; D may be TRBD1 or TRBD2 (5 bases each). Trimming pared 4 bases from V and 0 bases from J, leaving 13 bases between. Germline V lookup: CDR1 LGHNA, CDR2 YSLEER. CDR3 length: 16 amino acids.